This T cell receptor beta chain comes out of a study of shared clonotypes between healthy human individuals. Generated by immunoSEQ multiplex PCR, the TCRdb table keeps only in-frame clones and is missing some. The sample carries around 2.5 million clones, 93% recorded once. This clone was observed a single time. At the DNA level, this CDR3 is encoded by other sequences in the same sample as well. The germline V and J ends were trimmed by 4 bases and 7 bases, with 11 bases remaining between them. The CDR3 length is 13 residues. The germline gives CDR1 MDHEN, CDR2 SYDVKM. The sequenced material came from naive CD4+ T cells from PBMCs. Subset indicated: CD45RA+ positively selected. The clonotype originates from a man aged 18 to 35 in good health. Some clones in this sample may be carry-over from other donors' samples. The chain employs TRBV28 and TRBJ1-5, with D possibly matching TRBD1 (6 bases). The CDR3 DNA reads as TGTGCCAGCAGTTGGGGGGCGGGACAGCCCCAGCATTTT. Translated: CASSWGAGQPQHF.